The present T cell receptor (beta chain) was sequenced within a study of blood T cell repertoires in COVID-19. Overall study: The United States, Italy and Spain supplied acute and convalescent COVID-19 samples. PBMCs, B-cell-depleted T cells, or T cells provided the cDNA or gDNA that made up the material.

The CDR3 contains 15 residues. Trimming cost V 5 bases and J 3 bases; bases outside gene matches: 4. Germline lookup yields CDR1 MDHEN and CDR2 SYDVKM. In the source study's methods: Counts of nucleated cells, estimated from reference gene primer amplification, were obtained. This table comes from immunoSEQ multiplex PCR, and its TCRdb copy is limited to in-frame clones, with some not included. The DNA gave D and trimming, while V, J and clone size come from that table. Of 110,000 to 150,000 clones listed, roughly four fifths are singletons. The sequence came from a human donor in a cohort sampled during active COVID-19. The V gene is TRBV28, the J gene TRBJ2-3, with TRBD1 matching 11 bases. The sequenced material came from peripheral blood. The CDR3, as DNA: TGTGCCAGCAGTACCGGGACAGGGGGTACAGATACGCAGTATTTT. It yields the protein CASSTGTGGTDTQYF.